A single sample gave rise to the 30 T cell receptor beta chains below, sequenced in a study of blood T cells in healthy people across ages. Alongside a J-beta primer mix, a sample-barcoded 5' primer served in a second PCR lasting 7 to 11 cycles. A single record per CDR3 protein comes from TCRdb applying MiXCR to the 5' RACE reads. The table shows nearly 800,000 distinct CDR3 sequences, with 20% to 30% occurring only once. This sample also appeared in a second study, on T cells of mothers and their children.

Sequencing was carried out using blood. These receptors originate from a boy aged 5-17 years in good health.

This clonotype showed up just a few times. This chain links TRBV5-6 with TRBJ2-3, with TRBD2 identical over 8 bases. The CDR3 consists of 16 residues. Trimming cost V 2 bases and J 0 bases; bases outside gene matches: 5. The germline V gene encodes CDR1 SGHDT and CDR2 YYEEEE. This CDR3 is CASSFYSGKSTDTQYF. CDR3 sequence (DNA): TGTGCCAGCAGCTTTTATAGCGGGAAGAGCACAGATACGCAGTATTTT.

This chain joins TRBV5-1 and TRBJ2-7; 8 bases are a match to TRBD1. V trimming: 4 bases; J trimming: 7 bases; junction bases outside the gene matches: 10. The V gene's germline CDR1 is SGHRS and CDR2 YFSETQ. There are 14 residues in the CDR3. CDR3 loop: CASSDVTGAGEQYF. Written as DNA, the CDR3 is TGCGCCAGCAGCGACGTGACAGGGGCAGGGGAGCAGTACTTC.

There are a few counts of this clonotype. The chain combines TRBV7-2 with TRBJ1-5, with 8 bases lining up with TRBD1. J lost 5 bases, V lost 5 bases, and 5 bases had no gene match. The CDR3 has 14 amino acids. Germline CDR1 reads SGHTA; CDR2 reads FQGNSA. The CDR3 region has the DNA TGTGCCAGCAGCAGCGACAGGGGTTATCAGCCCCAGCATTTT. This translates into CASSSDRGYQPQHF. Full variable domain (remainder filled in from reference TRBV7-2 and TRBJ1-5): GAGVSQSPSNKVTEKGKDVELRCDPISGHTALYWYRQSLGQGLEFLIYFQGNSAPDKSGLPSDRFSAERTGGSVSTLTIQRTQQEDSAVYLCASSSDRGYQPQHFGDGTRLSIL.

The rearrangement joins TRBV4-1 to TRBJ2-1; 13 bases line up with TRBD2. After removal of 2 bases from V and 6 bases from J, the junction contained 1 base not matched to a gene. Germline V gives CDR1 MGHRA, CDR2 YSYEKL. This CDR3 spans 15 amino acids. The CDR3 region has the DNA TGCGCCAGCAGCCAAAGGACTAGCGGGAGCAATGAGCAGTTCTTC. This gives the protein CASSQRTSGSNEQFF.

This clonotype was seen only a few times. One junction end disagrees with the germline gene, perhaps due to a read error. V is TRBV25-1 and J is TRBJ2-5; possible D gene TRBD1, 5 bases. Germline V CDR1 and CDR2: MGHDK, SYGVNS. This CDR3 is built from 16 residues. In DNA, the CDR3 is TGTGCCAGCAGGGGAATAATAGGACAAGGCCAAGAGACCCAGTATTTC. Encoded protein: CASRGIIGQGQETQYF. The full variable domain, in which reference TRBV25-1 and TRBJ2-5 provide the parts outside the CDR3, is EADIYQTPRYLVIGTGKKITLECSQTMGHDKMYWYQQDPGMELHLIHYSYGVNSTEKGDLSSESTVSRIRTEHFPLTLESARPSHTSQYLCASRGIIGQGQETQYFGPGTRLLVL.

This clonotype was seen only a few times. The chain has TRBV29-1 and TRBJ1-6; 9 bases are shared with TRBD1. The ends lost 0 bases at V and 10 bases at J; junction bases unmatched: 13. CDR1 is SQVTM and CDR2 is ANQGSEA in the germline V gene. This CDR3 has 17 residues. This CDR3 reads CSVEDLGVRTGESPLHF. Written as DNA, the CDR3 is TGCAGCGTTGAAGATCTAGGGGTCAGGACAGGGGAATCACCCCTCCACTTT.

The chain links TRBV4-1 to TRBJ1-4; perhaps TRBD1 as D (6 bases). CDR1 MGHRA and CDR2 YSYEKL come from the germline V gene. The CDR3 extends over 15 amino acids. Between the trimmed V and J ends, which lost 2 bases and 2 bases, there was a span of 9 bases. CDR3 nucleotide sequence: TGCGCCAGCAGCCAATACGACAGGACTAATGAAAAACTGTTTTTT. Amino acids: CASSQYDRTNEKLFF.

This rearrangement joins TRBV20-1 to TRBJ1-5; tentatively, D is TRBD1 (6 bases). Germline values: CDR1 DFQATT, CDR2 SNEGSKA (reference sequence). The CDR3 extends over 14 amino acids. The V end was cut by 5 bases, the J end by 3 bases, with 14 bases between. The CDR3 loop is CSALQGPVNQPQHF. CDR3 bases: TGCAGTGCTTTACAGGGACCCGTCAATCAGCCCCAGCATTTT.

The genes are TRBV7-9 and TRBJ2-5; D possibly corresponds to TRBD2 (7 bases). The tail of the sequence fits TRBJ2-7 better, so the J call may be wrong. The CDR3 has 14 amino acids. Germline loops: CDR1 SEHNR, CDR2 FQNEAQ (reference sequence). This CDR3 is CASSARGQGYEQYF. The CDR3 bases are TGTGCCAGCAGCGCGCGGGGGCAGGGGTACGAGCAGTACTTC.

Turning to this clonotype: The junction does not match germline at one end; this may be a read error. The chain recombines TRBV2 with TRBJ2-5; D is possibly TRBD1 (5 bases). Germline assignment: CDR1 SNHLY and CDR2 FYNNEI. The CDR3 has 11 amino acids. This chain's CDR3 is CASGLRGVEFF. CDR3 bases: TGTGCCAGCGGTCTTAGGGGTGTCGAGTTCTTC. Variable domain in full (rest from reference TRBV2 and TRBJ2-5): EPEVTQTPSHQVTQMGQEVILRCVPISNHLYFYWYRQILGQKVEFLVSFYNNEISEKSEIFDDQFSVERPDGSNFTLKIRSTKLEDSAMYFCASGLRGVEFFGPGTRLLVL.

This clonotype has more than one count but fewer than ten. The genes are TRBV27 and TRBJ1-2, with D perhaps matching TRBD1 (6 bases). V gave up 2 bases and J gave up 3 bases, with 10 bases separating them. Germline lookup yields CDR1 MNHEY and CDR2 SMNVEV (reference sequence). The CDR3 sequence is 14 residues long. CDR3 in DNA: TGTGCCAGCAGTTTAAACAGGGCTTACTATGGCTACACCTTC. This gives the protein CASSLNRAYYGYTF.

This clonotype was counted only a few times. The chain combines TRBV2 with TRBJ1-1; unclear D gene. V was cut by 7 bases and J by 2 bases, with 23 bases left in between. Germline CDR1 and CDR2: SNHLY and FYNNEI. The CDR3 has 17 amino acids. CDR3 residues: CASNRQSVPTSNTEAFF. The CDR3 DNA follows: TGTGCCAGCAATAGGCAGTCGGTCCCTACCAGCAACACTGAAGCTTTCTTT.

The CDR3 protein is CSARDGLGGPYGEKLFF. As DNA, the CDR3 is TGCAGTGCTAGAGATGGTCTCGGGGGCCCCTACGGTGAAAAACTGTTTTTT. The chain has TRBV20-1 and TRBJ1-4; D is possibly TRBD1 (6 bases). Trimming stripped 0 bases from V and 7 bases from J, with 21 bases between. There are 17 residues in the CDR3. Per germline, CDR1 DFQATT and CDR2 SNEGSKA (reference sequence).

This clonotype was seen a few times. CDR3 sequence reads: CASSVPTGGVTEAFF. Written as DNA, the CDR3 is TGTGCCAGCAGCGTACCGACAGGGGGAGTCACTGAAGCTTTCTTT. This rearrangement joins TRBV7-9 to TRBJ1-1; 9 bases match TRBD1. The CDR3 totals 15 residues. V was clipped by 5 bases and J by 4 bases; unmatched bases: 8. Germline V gene lookup returns CDR1 SEHNR and CDR2 FQNEAQ (reference sequence).

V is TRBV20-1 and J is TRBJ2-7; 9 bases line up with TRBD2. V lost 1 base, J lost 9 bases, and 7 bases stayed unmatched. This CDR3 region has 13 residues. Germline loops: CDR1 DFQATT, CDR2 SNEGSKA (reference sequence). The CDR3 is CSARVPPSGAQYF. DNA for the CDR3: TGCAGTGCTAGAGTACCACCTAGCGGGGCGCAGTACTTC.

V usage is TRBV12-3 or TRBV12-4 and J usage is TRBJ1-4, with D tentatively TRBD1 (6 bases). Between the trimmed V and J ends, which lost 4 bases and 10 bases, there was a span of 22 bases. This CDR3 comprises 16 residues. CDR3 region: CASSSTRQEPVTKLFF. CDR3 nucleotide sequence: TGTGCCAGCAGTTCGACCAGACAGGAGCCCGTCACAAAACTGTTTTTT.

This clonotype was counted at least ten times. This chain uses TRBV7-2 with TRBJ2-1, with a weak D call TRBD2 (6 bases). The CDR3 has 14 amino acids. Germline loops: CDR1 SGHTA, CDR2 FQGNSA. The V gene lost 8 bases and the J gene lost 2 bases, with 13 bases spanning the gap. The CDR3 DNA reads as TGTGCCAGCTCGGGACTCGGAGCCTACAATGAGCAGTTCTTC. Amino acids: CASSGLGAYNEQFF.

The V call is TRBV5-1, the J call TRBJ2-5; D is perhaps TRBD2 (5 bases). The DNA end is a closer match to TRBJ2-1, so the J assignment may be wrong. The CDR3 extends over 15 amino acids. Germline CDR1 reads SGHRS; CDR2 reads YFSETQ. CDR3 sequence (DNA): TGCGCCAGCAGCTTGGCTAGCCCGGGCGAGGATGAGCAGTTCTTC. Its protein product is CASSLASPGEDEQFF.

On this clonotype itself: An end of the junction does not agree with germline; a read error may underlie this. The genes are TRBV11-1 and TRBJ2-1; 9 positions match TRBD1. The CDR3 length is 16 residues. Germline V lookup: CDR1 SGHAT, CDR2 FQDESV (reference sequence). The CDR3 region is CAGSPPGQGPYNEQFF. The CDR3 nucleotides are TGTGCCGGCAGCCCGCCGGGACAGGGACCATACAATGAGCAGTTCTTC.

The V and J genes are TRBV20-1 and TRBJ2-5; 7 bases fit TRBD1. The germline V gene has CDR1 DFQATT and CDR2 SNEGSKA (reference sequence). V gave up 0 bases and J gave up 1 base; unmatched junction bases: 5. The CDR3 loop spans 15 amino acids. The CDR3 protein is CSARDGDSIQETQYF. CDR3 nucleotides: TGCAGTGCTAGAGACGGGGACAGCATCCAAGAGACCCAGTACTTC.

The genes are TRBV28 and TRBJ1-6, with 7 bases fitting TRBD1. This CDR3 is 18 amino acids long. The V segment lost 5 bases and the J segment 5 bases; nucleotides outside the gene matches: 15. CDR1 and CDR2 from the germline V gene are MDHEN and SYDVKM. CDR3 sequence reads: CASSSWDSGDRDNSPLHF. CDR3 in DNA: TGTGCCAGCAGTAGCTGGGACAGCGGGGATCGAGATAATTCACCCCTCCACTTT.

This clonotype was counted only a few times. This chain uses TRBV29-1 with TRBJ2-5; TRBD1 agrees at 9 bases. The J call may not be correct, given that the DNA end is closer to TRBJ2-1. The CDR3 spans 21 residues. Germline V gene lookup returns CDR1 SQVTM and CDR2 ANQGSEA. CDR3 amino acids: CSVGDREVRPGERAVYNEQFF. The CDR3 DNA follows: TGCAGCGTGGGGGACAGGGAAGTTCGGCCTGGGGAGAGAGCGGTCTACAATGAGCAGTTCTTC.

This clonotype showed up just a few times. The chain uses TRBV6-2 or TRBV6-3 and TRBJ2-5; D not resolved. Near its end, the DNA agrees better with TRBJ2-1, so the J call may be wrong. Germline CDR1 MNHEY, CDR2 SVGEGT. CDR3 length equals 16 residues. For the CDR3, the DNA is TGTGCCAGCAGTTACTCGATCTCGCTACCTTCCGATGAGCAGTTCTTC. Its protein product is CASSYSISLPSDEQFF.

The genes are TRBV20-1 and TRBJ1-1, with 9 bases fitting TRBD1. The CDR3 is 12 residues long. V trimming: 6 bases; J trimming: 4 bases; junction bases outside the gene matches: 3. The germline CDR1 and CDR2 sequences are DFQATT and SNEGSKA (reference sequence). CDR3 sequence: CSAWDRATEAFF. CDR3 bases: TGCAGTGCCTGGGACAGGGCCACTGAAGCTTTCTTT.

The CDR3 reads CASSVGQGLDIQYF. The DNA of the CDR3 is TGTGCCAGCAGCGTAGGACAGGGACTTGACATTCAGTACTTC. V and J are TRBV9 and TRBJ2-4; maybe TRBD1 (7 bases). Trimming shortened V by 0 bases and J by 8 bases, and 12 bases separated the two germline ends. In germline, CDR1 is SGDLS, CDR2 YYNGEE. The CDR3 consists of 14 residues.

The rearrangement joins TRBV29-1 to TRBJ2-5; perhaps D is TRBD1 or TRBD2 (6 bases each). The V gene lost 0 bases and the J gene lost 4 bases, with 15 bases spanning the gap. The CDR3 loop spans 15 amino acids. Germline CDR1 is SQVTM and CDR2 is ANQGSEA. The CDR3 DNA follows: TGCAGCGTTGAAGAGCGTTGGAAGGGGGGAGAGACCCAGTACTTC. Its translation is CSVEERWKGGETQYF.

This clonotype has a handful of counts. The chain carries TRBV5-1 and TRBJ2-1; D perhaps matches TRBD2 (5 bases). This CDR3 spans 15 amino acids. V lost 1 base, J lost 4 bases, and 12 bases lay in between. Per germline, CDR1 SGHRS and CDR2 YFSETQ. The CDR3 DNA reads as TGCGCCAGCAGCTTGCCTCCTCCGGGGTACAATGAGCAGTTCTTC. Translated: CASSLPPPGYNEQFF.

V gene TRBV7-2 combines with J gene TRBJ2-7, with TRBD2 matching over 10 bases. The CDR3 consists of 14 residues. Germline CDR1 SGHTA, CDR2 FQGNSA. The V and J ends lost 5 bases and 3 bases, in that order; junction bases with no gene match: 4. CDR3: CASSRSGGDYEQYF. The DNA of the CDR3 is TGTGCCAGCAGCCGGAGCGGGGGGGACTACGAGCAGTACTTC.

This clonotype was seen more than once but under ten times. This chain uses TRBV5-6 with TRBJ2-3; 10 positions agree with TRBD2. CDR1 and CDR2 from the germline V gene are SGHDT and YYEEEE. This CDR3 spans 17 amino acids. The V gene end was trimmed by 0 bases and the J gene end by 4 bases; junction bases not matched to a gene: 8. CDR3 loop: CASSLGRLAGVADTQYF. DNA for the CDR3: TGTGCCAGCAGCTTGGGTCGGCTAGCGGGAGTGGCAGATACGCAGTATTTT.

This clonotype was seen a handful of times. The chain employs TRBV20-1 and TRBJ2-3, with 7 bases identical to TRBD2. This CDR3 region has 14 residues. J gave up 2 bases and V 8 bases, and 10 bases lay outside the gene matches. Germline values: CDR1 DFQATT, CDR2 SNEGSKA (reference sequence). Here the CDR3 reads CSSQVQRDTDTQYF. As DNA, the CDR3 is TGCAGTTCACAAGTCCAGCGGGACACAGATACGCAGTATTTT.